This TCR beta chain was captured by sequencing in a study of post-analysis software for immune sequencing data. Study-wide results and limits: The F measure placed samples prepared in the same batch into strongly shared clusters. Normalized Chao1 diversity in multiple sclerosis patients fell significantly below that of controls. When patients were compared with controls, 4 or 5 TRBV segments were more frequent, TRBV5-6, TRBV5-1 and TRBV20-1 among them.

As concerns this clonotype: Its specificity is not known.

Unique-molecular-identifier-tagged TCR beta cDNA libraries were used. T cells numbering about 0.85 to 11 million gave rise to a few hundred thousand cDNA molecules. TCRdb itself ran the PCR reads through MiXCR, one entry per CDR3 protein. The sample has around 440,000 distinct CDR3 sequences; under 55% are singletons. V lost 2 bases and J 4 bases, leaving 5 bases between the germline ends. CDR3 length: 13 amino acids. In germline, CDR1 is MNHEY, CDR2 SMNVEV (reference sequence). The genes are TRBV27 and TRBJ2-2; D is undetermined. The TCR sequence derives from a girl between 10 and 17 years old with multiple sclerosis. What was sequenced was blood. The CDR3 DNA is TGTGCCAGCAGTTTAACGTTCACCGGGGAGCTGTTTTTT. Amino acids: CASSLTFTGELFF.